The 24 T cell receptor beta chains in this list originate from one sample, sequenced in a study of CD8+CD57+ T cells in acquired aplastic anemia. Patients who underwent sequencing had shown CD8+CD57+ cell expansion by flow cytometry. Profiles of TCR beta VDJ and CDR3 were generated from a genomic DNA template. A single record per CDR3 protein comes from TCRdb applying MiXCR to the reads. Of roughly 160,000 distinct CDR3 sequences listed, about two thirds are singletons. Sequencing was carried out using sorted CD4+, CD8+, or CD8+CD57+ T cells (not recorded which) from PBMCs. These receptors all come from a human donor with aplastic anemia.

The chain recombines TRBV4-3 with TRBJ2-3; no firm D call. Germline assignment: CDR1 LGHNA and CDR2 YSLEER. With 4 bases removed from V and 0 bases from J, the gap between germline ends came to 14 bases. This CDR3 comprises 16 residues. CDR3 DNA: TGCGCCAGCAGCCGTGACGGACGGCCTAGCACAGATACGCAGTATTTT. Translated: CASSRDGRPSTDTQYF.

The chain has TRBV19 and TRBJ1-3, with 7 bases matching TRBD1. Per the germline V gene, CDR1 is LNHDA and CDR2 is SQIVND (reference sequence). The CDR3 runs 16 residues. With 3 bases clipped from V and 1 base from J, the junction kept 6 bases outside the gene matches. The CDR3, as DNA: TGTGCCAGTAGTATCGCCGGGACAGTTTCTGGAAACACCATATATTTT. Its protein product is CASSIAGTVSGNTIYF.

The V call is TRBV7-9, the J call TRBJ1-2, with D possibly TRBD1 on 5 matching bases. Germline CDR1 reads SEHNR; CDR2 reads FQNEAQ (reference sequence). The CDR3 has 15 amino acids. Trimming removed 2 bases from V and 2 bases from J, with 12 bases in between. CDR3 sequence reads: CASSLMATANYGYTF. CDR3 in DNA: TGTGCCAGCAGCTTAATGGCGACAGCCAACTATGGCTACACCTTC.

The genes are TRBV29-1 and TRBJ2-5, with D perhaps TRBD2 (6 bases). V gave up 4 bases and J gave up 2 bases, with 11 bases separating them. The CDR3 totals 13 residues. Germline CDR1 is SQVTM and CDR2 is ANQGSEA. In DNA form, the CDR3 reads TGCAGCGTTGTGCCAGGAGGGCAAGAGACCCAGTACTTC. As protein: CSVVPGGQETQYF.

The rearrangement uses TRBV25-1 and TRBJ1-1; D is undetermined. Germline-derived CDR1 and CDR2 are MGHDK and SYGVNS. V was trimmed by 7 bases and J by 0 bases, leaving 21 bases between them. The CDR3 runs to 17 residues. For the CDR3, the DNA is TGTGCCAGCAAGCCGAGACGCTCGGGGAGCATGAACACTGAAGCTTTCTTT. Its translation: CASKPRRSGSMNTEAFF. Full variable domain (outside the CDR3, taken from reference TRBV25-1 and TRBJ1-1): EADIYQTPRYLVIGTGKKITLECSQTMGHDKMYWYQQDPGMELHLIHYSYGVNSTEKGDLSSESTVSRIRTEHFPLTLESARPSHTSQYLCASKPRRSGSMNTEAFFGQGTRLTVV.

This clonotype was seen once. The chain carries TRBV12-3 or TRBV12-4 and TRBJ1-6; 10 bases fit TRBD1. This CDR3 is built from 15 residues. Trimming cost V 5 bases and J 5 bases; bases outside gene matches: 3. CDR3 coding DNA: TGTGCCAGCAGTAGAGGGACAGGGGATAATTCACCCCTCCACTTT. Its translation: CASSRGTGDNSPLHF.

The CDR3 is CASSLSGGVNSPLHF. Here the CDR3 DNA reads TGTGCCAGCAGCTTATCGGGTGGGGTTAATTCACCCCTCCACTTT. The rearrangement uses TRBV7-3 and TRBJ1-6; no reliable D call. Germline CDR1 reads SGHTA; CDR2 reads FQGTGA. This CDR3 spans 15 amino acids. Between the trimmed V and J ends, which lost 2 bases and 6 bases, there was a span of 11 bases.

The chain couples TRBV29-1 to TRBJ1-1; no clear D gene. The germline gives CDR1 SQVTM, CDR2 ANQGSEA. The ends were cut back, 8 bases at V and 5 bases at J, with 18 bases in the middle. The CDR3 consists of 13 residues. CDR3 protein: CSSREGRGTEAFF. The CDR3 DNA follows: TGCAGCTCCCGAGAAGGGCGAGGGACTGAAGCTTTCTTT.

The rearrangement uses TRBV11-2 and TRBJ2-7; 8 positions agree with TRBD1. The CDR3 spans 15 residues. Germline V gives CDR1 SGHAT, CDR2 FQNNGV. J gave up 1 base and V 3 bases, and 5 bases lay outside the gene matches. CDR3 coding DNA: TGTGCCAGCAGCTTTGACAGGGGCTCATCCTACGAGCAGTACTTC. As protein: CASSFDRGSSYEQYF. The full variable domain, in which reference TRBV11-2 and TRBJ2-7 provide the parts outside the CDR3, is EAGVAQSPRYKIIEKRQSVAFWCNPISGHATLYWYQQILGQGPKLLIQFQNNGVVDDSQLPKDRFSAERLKGVDSTLKIQPAKLEDSAVYLCASSFDRGSSYEQYFGPGTRLTVT.

In nucleotides, the CDR3 is TGCAGTGCTCCAAATCCGGCGGGAAGCTCCTACGAGCAGTACTTC. Translating gives CSAPNPAGSSYEQYF. The chain carries TRBV20-1 and TRBJ2-7; tentatively, D is TRBD2 (6 bases). V was shortened by 5 bases and J by 0 bases, with 17 bases between the two germline ends. This CDR3 spans 15 amino acids. Germline V lookup: CDR1 DFQATT, CDR2 SNEGSKA (reference sequence).

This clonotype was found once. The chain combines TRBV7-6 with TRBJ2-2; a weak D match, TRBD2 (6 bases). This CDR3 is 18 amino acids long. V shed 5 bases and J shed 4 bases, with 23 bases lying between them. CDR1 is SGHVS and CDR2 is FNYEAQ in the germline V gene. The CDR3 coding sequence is TGTGCCAGCAGCCCCGCCATGGTGTCGGGGGTGAGCACCGGGGAGCTGTTTTTT. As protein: CASSPAMVSGVSTGELFF.

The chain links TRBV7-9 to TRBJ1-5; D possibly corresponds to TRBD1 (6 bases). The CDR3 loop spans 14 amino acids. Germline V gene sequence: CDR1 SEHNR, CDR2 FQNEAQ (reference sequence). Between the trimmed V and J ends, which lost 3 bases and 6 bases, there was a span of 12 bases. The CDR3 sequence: CASSFPGQGQPQHF. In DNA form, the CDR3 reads TGTGCCAGCAGCTTCCCGGGACAAGGTCAGCCCCAGCATTTT.

CDR3: CSVETGGITEAFF. CDR3 sequence (DNA): TGCAGCGTAGAGACAGGGGGGATCACTGAAGCTTTCTTT. The V and J genes are TRBV29-1 and TRBJ1-1; 9 bases are shared with TRBD1. The germline CDR1 and CDR2 sequences are SQVTM and ANQGSEA. This CDR3 contains 13 residues. Unmatched junction bases numbered 6, after V lost 6 bases and J lost 4 bases. Filled out from reference TRBV29-1 and TRBJ1-1, the complete variable domain reads SAVISQKPSRDICQRGTSLTIQCQVDSQVTMMFWYRQQPGQSLTLIATANQGSEATYESGFVIDKFPISRPNLTFSTLTVSNMSPEDSSIYLCSVETGGITEAFFGQGTRLTVV.

The CDR3 spells CASGGGQAIYEQYF. The CDR3, as DNA: TGTGCCAGCGGGGGGGGACAGGCGATCTACGAGCAGTACTTC. The chain carries TRBV7-9 and TRBJ2-7, with a possible D match to TRBD1 (8 bases). CDR1 is SEHNR, CDR2 FQNEAQ, per germline (reference sequence). Trimming pared 8 bases from V and 3 bases from J, leaving 17 bases between. This CDR3 spans 14 amino acids.

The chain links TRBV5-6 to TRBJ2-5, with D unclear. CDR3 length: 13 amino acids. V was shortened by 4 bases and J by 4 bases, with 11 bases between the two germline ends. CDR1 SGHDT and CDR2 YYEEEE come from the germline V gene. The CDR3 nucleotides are TGTGCCAGCAGCCCCGTAGCCGGAGAGACCCAGTACTTC. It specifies CASSPVAGETQYF.

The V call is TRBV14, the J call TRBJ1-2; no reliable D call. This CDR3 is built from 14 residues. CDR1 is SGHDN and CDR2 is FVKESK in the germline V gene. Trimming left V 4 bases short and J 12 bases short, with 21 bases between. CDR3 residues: CASSRARGSSGNTF. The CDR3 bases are TGTGCCAGCAGCCGCGCCCGAGGTAGCTCTGGAAACACCTTC.

CDR3 amino acids: CASSPQDGSYNEQFF. The CDR3 bases are TGTGCCAGCAGCCCCCAGGACGGATCCTACAATGAGCAGTTCTTC. The chain recombines TRBV9 with TRBJ2-1; D gene ambiguous. This CDR3 comprises 15 residues. Germline V gene sequence: CDR1 SGDLS, CDR2 YYNGEE. Between the trimmed V and J ends, which lost 4 bases and 1 base, there was a span of 12 bases.

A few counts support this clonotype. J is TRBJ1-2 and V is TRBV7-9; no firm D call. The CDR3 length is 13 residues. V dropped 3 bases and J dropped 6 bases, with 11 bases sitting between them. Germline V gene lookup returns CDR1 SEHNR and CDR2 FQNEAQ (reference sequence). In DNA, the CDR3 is TGTGCCAGCAGCTTTGCGGGGTTCGATGGCTACACCTTC. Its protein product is CASSFAGFDGYTF.

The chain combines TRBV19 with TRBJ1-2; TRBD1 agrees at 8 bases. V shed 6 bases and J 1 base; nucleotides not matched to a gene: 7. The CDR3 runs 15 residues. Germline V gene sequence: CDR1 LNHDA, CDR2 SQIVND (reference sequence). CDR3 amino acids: CASRQPGQVNYGYTF. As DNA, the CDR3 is TGTGCCAGTAGACAACCGGGACAGGTTAACTATGGCTACACCTTC.

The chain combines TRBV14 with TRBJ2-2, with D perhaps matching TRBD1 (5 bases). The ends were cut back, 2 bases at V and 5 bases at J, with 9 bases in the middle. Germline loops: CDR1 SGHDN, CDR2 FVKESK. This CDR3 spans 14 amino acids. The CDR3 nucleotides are TGTGCCAGCAGCCAAACAGGACCGACCGGGGAGCTGTTTTTT. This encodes CASSQTGPTGELFF.

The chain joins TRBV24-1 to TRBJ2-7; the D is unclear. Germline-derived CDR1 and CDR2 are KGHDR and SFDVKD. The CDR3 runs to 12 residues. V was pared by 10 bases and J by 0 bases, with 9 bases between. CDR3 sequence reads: CATITCSYEQYF. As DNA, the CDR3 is TGTGCCACAATTACATGCTCCTACGAGCAGTACTTC.

The CDR3 spells CSAAPGYEQYF. CDR3 nucleotides: TGCAGTGCTGCGCCAGGCTACGAGCAGTACTTC. This sequence joins TRBV20-1 and TRBJ2-7; D unresolved. The CDR3 length is 11 residues. In germline, CDR1 is DFQATT, CDR2 SNEGSKA (reference sequence). V lost 5 bases, J lost 3 bases, and 8 bases lay in between.

The CDR3 DNA reads as TGTGCCAGCAGCCGTAATGCGGCGCCCTCCTACAATGAGCAGTTCTTC. Its translation is CASSRNAAPSYNEQFF. The J gene is TRBJ2-1, the V gene TRBV7-2; D gene uncertain. The V and J ends lost 5 bases and 0 bases respectively, with 14 bases between them. Germline V gives CDR1 SGHTA, CDR2 FQGNSA. This CDR3 is 16 amino acids long.

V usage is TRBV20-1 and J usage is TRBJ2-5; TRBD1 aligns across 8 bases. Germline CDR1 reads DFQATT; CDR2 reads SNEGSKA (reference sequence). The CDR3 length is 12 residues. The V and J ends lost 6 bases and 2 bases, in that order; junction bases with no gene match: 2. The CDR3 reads CSATGEQETQYF. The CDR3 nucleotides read TGCAGTGCGACAGGGGAGCAAGAGACCCAGTACTTC.